This TCR beta chain emerged from a study of T cells in Graves' hyperthyroidism and ophthalmopathy. An absence of ophthalmopathy progression within 18 months meant stable Graves' hyperthyroidism. Those patients with uncontrolled infection, other autoimmune disease, pregnancy or lactation were excluded. The V segment lost 3 bases and the J segment 6 bases; nucleotides outside the gene matches: 16. The CDR3 totals 18 residues. The germline V gene encodes CDR1 SQVTM and CDR2 ANQGSEA. RNA transcripts served as the template for amplifying TCR beta CDR3 regions. HTBI primers were the set used in a first-round RT-PCR of the TCR CDR3. In TCRdb, the multiplex PCR reads were re-called with MiXCR into one record per CDR3 protein. The sample holds 300,000 to 450,000 distinct CDR3 sequences, 25% seen once.

This sequence was found in a man between 50 and 59 years old with Graves' hyperthyroidism. Sequencing was carried out using blood. V and J are TRBV29-1 and TRBJ2-1, with TRBD2 matching 11 bases. The CDR3 here is CSVDGGRSTSGKGNEQFF. The DNA of the CDR3 is TGCAGCGTTGATGGGGGAAGATCGACTAGCGGGAAGGGCAATGAGCAGTTCTTC.